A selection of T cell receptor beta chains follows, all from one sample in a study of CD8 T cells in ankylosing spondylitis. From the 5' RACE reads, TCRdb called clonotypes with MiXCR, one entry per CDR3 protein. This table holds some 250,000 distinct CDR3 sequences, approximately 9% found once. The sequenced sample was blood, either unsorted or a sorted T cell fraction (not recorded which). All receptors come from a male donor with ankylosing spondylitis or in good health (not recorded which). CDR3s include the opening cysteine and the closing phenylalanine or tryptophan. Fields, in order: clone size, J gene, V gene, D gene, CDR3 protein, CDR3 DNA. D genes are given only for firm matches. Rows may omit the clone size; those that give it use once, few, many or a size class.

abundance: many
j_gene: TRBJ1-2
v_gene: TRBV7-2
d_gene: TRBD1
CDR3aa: CASSSDRGSNYGYTF
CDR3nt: TGTGCCAGCAGCTCGGACAGGGGATCTAACTATGGCTACACCTTC

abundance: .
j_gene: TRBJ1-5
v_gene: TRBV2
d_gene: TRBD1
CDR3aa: CASSRQGPYSNQPQHF
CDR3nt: TGTGCCAGCAGCCGACAGGGGCCGTATAGCAATCAGCCCCAGCATTTT

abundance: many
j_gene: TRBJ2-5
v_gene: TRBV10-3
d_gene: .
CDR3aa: CAISESGRETQYF
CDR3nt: TGTGCCATCAGTGAATCTGGGCGGGAGACCCAGTACTTC

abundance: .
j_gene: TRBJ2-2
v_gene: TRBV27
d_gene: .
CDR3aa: CASSLSLGVKAGELFF
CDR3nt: TGTGCCAGCAGTTTATCGTTAGGGGTTAAGGCCGGGGAGCTGTTTTTT

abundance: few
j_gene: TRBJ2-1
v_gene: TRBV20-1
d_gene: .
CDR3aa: CSARDQGHEQFF
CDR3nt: TGCAGTGCTAGAGATCAGGGCCATGAGCAGTTCTTC

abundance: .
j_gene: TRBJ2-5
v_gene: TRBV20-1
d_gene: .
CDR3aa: CSAVSSQETQYF
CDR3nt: TGCAGTGCCGTTAGTTCGCAAGAGACCCAGTACTTC

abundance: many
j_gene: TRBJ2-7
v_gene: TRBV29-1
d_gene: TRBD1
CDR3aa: CSVEDRHRGYEQYF
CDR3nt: TGCAGCGTTGAAGATCGTCACAGGGGATACGAGCAGTACTTC

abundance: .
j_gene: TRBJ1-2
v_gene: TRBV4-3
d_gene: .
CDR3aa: CASSQDEGAVETNYGYTF
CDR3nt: TGCGCCAGCAGCCAAGACGAGGGCGCTGTGGAAACTAACTATGGCTACACCTTC

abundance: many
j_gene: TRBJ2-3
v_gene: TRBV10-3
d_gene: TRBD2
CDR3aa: CAISESLAGVDTQYF
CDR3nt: TGTGCCATCAGTGAGTCTTTAGCGGGAGTGGATACGCAGTATTTT

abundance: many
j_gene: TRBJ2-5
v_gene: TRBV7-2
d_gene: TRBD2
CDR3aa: CASSASGIAETQYF
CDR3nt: TGTGCCAGCAGCGCTAGCGGGATTGCGGAGACCCAGTACTTC

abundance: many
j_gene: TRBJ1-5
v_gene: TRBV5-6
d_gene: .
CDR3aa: CASSLSLTGHFNQPQHF
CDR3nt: TGTGCCAGCAGCTTAAGTCTCACGGGGCACTTCAATCAGCCCCAGCATTTT

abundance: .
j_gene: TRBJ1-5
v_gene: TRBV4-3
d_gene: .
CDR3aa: CASSQDPGVGQPQHF
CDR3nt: TGCGCCAGCAGCCAAGATCCCGGGGTGGGACAGCCCCAGCATTTT

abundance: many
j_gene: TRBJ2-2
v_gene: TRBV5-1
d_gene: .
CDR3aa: CASSSRVGDTGELFF
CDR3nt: TGCGCCAGCAGCTCTCGCGTTGGGGACACCGGGGAGCTGTTTTTT

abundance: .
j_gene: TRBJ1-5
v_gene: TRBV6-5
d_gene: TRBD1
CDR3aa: CASSSGTESYSNQPQHF
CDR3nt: TGTGCCAGCAGTTCCGGGACAGAATCCTATAGCAATCAGCCCCAGCATTTT

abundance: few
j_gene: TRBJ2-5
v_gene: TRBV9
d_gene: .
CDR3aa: CARPRGSENQETQYF
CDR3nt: TGTGCCAGACCCCGGGGGTCGGAGAACCAAGAGACCCAGTACTTC

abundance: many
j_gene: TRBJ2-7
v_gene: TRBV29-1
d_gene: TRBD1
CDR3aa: CSVTGGYEQYF
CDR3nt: TGCAGCGTAACAGGGGGCTACGAGCAGTACTTC

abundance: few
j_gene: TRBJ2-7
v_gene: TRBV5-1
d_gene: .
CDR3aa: CASSFGRVENDYEQYF
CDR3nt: TGCGCCAGCAGCTTCGGAAGGGTGGAAAATGACTACGAGCAGTACTTC

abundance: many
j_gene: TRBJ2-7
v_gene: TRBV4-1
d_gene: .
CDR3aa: CASSLNGPQGEQYF
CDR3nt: TGCGCCAGCAGCCTTAACGGGCCCCAAGGAGAGCAGTACTTC

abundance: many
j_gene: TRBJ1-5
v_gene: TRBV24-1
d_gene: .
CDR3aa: CATSDPASAGQPQHF
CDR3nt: TGTGCCACCAGTGACCCGGCCTCAGCGGGTCAGCCCCAGCATTTT

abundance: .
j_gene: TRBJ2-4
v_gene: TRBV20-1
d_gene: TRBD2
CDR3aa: CSVGRLLRGRGDIQYF
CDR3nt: TGCAGTGTTGGGAGACTTTTGCGGGGGAGAGGGGACATTCAGTACTTC

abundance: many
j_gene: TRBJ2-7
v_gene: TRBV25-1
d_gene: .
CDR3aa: CASSEQGAYEQYF
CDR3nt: TGTGCCAGCAGTGAACAAGGGGCTTACGAGCAGTACTTC

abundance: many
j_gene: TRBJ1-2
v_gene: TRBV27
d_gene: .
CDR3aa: CASTPSGPGGYTF
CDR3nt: TGTGCCAGCACCCCATCAGGGCCCGGAGGCTACACCTTC

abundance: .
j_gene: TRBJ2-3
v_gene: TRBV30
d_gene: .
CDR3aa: CAWSTQLPRGTDTQYF
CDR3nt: TGTGCCTGGAGTACCCAATTACCGCGGGGCACAGATACGCAGTATTTT

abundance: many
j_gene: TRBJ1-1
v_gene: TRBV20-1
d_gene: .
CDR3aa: CSAIQGNTEAFF
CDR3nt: TGCAGTGCGATACAGGGGAACACTGAAGCTTTCTTT

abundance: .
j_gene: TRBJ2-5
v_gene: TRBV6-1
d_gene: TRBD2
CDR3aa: CASRGTGGETQYF
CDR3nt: TGTGCCAGCAGGGGGACGGGAGGAGAGACCCAGTACTTC

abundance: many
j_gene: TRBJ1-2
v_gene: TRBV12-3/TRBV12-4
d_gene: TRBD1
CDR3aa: CASSSIRDRIYGYTF
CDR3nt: TGTGCCAGCAGTTCCATCCGGGACAGGATCTATGGCTACACCTTC

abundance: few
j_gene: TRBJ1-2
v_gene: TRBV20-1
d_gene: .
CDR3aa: CSALVELRDSTF
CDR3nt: TGCAGTGCGCTAGTTGAGCTGAGAGACAGCACCTTC

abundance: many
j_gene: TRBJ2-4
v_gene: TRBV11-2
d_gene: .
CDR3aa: CASSLDGTTLAKNIQYF
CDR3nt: TGTGCCAGCAGCTTAGATGGGACGACTCTAGCCAAAAACATTCAGTACTTC

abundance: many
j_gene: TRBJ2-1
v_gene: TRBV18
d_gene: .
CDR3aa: CASSRVWGDISYNEQFF
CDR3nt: TGTGCCAGCTCACGGGTCTGGGGAGACATCTCCTACAATGAGCAGTTCTTC

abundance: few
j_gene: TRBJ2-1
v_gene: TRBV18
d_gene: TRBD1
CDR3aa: CASSPLDRAGNEQFF
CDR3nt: TGTGCCAGCTCACCACTGGACAGGGCGGGGAATGAGCAGTTCTTC

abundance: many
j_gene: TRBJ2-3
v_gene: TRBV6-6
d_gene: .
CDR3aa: CASSWVSSDTQYF
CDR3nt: TGTGCCAGCAGTTGGGTCTCGTCAGATACGCAGTATTTT

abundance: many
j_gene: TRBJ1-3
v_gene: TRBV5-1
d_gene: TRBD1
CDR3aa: CASRPGQGLNTIYF
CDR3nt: TGCGCCAGCCGACCGGGACAGGGGCTAAACACCATATATTTT

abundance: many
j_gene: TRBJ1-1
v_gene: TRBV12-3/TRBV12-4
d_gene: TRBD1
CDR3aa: CASSFNWDRKAFF
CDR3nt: TGTGCCAGCAGTTTTAATTGGGACAGAAAAGCTTTCTTT